These 27 T cell receptor beta chains were sequenced from one sample in a study of prognosis after radiotherapy for stage I lung cancer. Genomic DNA yielded TCR beta CDR3, amplified by two-round multiplex PCR. First-round PCR amplification was performed with primers specific to each TRBV and TRBJ gene. From the multiplex PCR reads, TCRdb called clonotypes with MiXCR, one entry per CDR3 protein. The sample lists roughly 15,000 distinct CDR3 sequences; over 15% were seen once. The specimen was PBMCs, collected before or after stereotactic body radiation therapy (not recorded which). Receptors originate from a donor over 45 with non-small cell lung cancer.

This clonotype was seen ten or more times. The chain couples TRBV14 to TRBJ2-7; no clear D gene. Germline V gene sequence: CDR1 SGHDN, CDR2 FVKESK. V dropped 1 base and J dropped 4 bases, with 14 bases sitting between them. This CDR3 spans 15 amino acids. The CDR3: CASSQVSGTLYEQYF. For the CDR3, the DNA is TGTGCCAGCAGCCAAGTGTCAGGAACCTTGTACGAGCAGTACTTC.

This clonotype was detected only once. A much bigger clone sits one base away, suggesting this may be a read error. The chain is built from TRBV20-1 and TRBJ2-7; 7 bases map to TRBD1. The CDR3 is made up of 11 amino acids. CDR1 is DFQATT and CDR2 is SNEGSKA in the germline V gene (reference sequence). CDR3 coding DNA: TGCAGTGCTAGAGAAATGACAGGGTGTCCCGTC. Encoded protein: CSAREMTGCPV.

This clonotype was picked up many times. This chain links TRBV7-2 with TRBJ2-4, with D perhaps TRBD1 (6 bases). V lost 5 bases, J lost 0 bases, and 23 bases lay in between. The CDR3 length is 19 residues. The V gene's germline CDR1 is SGHTA and CDR2 FQGNSA. CDR3 amino acids: CASSPVRQGILLAKNIQYF. DNA of the CDR3: TGTGCCAGCAGCCCTGTGCGGCAGGGGATTCTTTTAGCCAAAAACATTCAGTACTTC.

This clonotype was seen at least ten times. The rearrangement links TRBV30 to TRBJ1-1, with 7 nucleotides matching TRBD1. The germline V gene has CDR1 GTSNPN and CDR2 SVGIG (reference sequence). V lost 5 bases and J lost 6; bases outside the gene matches: 15. CDR3 length: 15 amino acids. The CDR3 nucleotides are TGTGCCTGGGGAAATACCGGGACAGTTCCCGCTGAAGCTTTCTTT. Protein: CAWGNTGTVPAEAFF.

The chain is built from TRBV28 and TRBJ1-1; D perhaps matches TRBD1 (6 bases). The DNA end lines up better with TRBJ2-7; the J call may be wrong. The germline V gene encodes CDR1 MDHEN and CDR2 SYDVKM. The CDR3 sequence is 14 residues long. CDR3 amino acids: CASSLGTNYREQYF. CDR3 sequence (DNA): TGTGCCAGCAGTTTAGGGACAAACTACAGGGAGCAGTACTTC.

On this clonotype itself: An end of the junction does not agree with germline; a read error may underlie this. The genes are TRBV24-1 and TRBJ2-1; tentative D call: TRBD1 (6 bases). Germline CDR1 is KGHDR and CDR2 is SFDVKD. The CDR3 is made up of 13 amino acids. CDR3 region: CATSRGSCNEQSF. The CDR3 nucleotides read TGTGCCACCAGCAGGGGTTCGTGCAATGAGCAGTCCTTC.

This clonotype was detected only a few times. This may be a read error, as it is one base from a much larger clone. The chain employs TRBV6-4 and TRBJ2-3; D may be TRBD1 or TRBD2 (5 bases each). The ends were cut back, 3 bases at V and 3 bases at J, with 7 bases in the middle. The germline V gene encodes CDR1 MRHNA and CDR2 SNTAGT. The CDR3 sequence is 13 residues long. CDR3 region: CASSERGTDTQYF. CDR3 DNA: TGTGCCAGCAGTGAGAGGGGAACAGATACGCAGTATTTT.

This clonotype was found many times. The chain joins TRBV4-3 to TRBJ2-1; D is tentatively TRBD1 or TRBD2 (5 bases each). Germline loops: CDR1 LGHNA, CDR2 YSLEER. Trimming stripped 3 bases from V and 0 bases from J, with 9 bases between. CDR3 size: 15 residues. Here the CDR3 reads CASSQLGDSYNEQFF. CDR3 in DNA: TGCGCCAGCAGCCAGCTGGGGGACTCCTACAATGAGCAGTTCTTC.

This clonotype occurred many times. The chain employs TRBV12-3 or TRBV12-4 and TRBJ1-2, with unresolved D. This CDR3 has 12 residues. V was pared by 4 bases and J by 8 bases, with 11 bases between. CDR3 sequence reads: CASSSRRGGYTF. The CDR3 DNA reads TGTGCCAGCAGTTCTCGCCGTGGGGGCTACACCTTC.

Comments on this clonotype: A much larger clonotype is one base distant, so this may be a read error. J is TRBJ1-1 and V is TRBV7-3; unclear D gene. The CDR3 sequence is 14 residues long. CDR1 is SGHTA, CDR2 FQGTGA, per germline. The V end lost 3 bases, the J end lost 1 base, and 9 bases lay between the germline ends. DNA for the CDR3: TGTGCCAGCAGCTTTCCTGAGGAGAACACTGAAGCTTTCTTT. It translates to CASSFPEENTEAFF.

The J gene is TRBJ2-1, the V gene TRBV5-4; D remains ambiguous. The germline V gene encodes CDR1 SGHNT and CDR2 YYREEE (reference sequence). V shed 0 bases and J shed 5 bases, with 6 bases lying between them. The CDR3 is 13 amino acids. The CDR3 region is CASSLGIDNEQFF. In DNA, the CDR3 is TGTGCCAGCAGCTTGGGAATAGACAATGAGCAGTTCTTC.

This clonotype was observed at least ten times. This sequence joins TRBV20-1 and TRBJ2-7, with 12 bases fitting TRBD2. Germline assignment: CDR1 DFQATT and CDR2 SNEGSKA (reference sequence). The ends lost 5 bases at V and 5 bases at J; junction bases unmatched: 7. CDR3 length equals 14 residues. This CDR3 reads CSAATSGSGNEQYF. CDR3 nucleotide sequence: TGCAGTGCTGCGACTAGCGGGAGTGGGAACGAGCAGTACTTC.

On this clonotype itself: It is likely a read error: a sequence one base away is far more abundant. J is TRBJ2-3 and V is TRBV6-9; TRBD2 matches 8 bases. The CDR3 spans 13 residues. V gave up 8 bases and J gave up 5 bases; unmatched junction bases: 6. From germline, CDR1 is MNHGY and CDR2 SVAAGI. This chain's CDR3 is CASCRGGVDTQYF. The CDR3 DNA reads as TGTGCCAGCTGTCGGGGGGGAGTAGATACGCAGTATTTT.

The chain is built from TRBV20-1 and TRBJ2-3; D not resolved. This CDR3 is built from 12 residues. Germline CDR1 and CDR2: DFQATT and SNEGSKA (reference sequence). Trimming removed 6 bases at V and 2 bases at J, with 9 bases between. The CDR3 here is CSALQVTDTQYF. As DNA, the CDR3 is TGCAGTGCCCTCCAGGTCACAGATACGCAGTATTTT.

In its sample, this clonotype was seen many times. The rearrangement uses TRBV9 and TRBJ2-3; D gene uncertain. The germline CDR1 and CDR2 sequences are SGDLS and YYNGEE. The CDR3 length is 16 residues. Between the trimmed V and J ends, which lost 0 bases and 2 bases, there was a span of 13 bases. The CDR3 DNA follows: TGTGCCAGCAGCGTAGGCTCCGTATTGCTCACAGATACGCAGTATTTT. It translates to CASSVGSVLLTDTQYF.

This clonotype came up many times. Here the CDR3 omits its conserved ending phenylalanine or tryptophan, so a read error is the likely source. No DNA is shown, since the ends of the CDR3 on it are uncertain; the CDR3 is the one TCRdb lists. This chain connects TRBV6-4 to TRBJ1-5. CDR1 and CDR2 from the germline V gene are MRHNA and SNTAGT. The CDR3 adds up to 13 amino acids, both ends counted. CDR3 sequence: CASSVKRDKEAMV.

V and J are TRBV28 and TRBJ2-1; D is unresolved. The CDR3 extends over 13 amino acids. The germline V and J ends were trimmed by 2 bases and 7 bases, with 9 bases remaining between them. Germline CDR1 and CDR2: MDHEN and SYDVKM. Here the CDR3 DNA reads TGTGCCAGCAGTTTAGTTGGGTTTAATGAGCAGTTCTTC. Protein sequence: CASSLVGFNEQFF.

This clonotype was picked up many times. The chain links TRBV27 to TRBJ1-2; maybe TRBD1 (5 bases). CDR3 length: 13 amino acids. The germline V gene has CDR1 MNHEY and CDR2 SMNVEV (reference sequence). With 7 bases removed from V and 3 bases from J, the gap between germline ends came to 12 bases. This chain's CDR3 is CASTGQGYYGYTF. CDR3 DNA: TGTGCCAGCACCGGGCAGGGTTACTATGGCTACACCTTC.

This clonotype was counted ten times or more. This sequence joins TRBV6-2 or TRBV6-3 and TRBJ2-6; D may be TRBD2 (5 bases). The CDR3 is 19 amino acids. V dropped 2 bases and J dropped 0 bases, with 17 bases sitting between them. Looked up from germline, CDR1 is MNHEY and CDR2 is SVGEGT. CDR3 nucleotide sequence: TGTGCCAGCAGTTACCTCTTTCGGGGTGGCATCTCTGGGGCCAACGTCCTGACTTTC. It codes for CASSYLFRGGISGANVLTF.

This clonotype was detected ten times or more. V gene TRBV27 combines with J gene TRBJ2-7, with a tentative D call TRBD2 (6 bases). The germline V gene encodes CDR1 MNHEY and CDR2 SMNVEV (reference sequence). Between the trimmed V and J ends, which lost 2 bases and 5 bases, there was a span of 10 bases. The CDR3 sequence is 13 residues long. The CDR3 sequence is CASSLPGADEQYF. In nucleotides, the CDR3 is TGTGCCAGCAGTTTACCGGGAGCGGACGAGCAGTACTTC.

This clonotype was counted ten times or more. This rearrangement joins TRBV2 to TRBJ1-1; TRBD1 agrees at 10 bases. There are 13 residues in the CDR3. Trimming cost V 2 bases and J 7 bases; bases outside gene matches: 1. The V gene's germline CDR1 is SNHLY and CDR2 FYNNEI. This CDR3 reads CASSERDRGEAFF. The CDR3 region has the DNA TGTGCCAGCAGTGAACGGGACAGGGGTGAAGCTTTCTTT.

This clonotype was found many times. This chain links TRBV6-2 or TRBV6-3 with TRBJ1-4; the D is unclear. The V end lost 2 bases, the J end lost 7 bases, and 11 bases lay between the germline ends. This CDR3 is 14 amino acids long. Germline V lookup: CDR1 MNHEY, CDR2 SVGEGT. CDR3 coding DNA: TGTGCCAGCAGTTACAGTCTGACACGTGAAAAACTGTTTTTT. Its protein product is CASSYSLTREKLFF.

The chain links TRBV28 to TRBJ1-6; no clear D. Germline lookup yields CDR1 MDHEN and CDR2 SYDVKM. V was shortened by 4 bases and J by 3 bases, with 13 bases between the two germline ends. The CDR3 runs 16 residues. CDR3 DNA: TGTGCCAGCAGTTCCCCCGGTAGCAACTATAATTCACCCCTCCACTTT. Amino acids: CASSSPGSNYNSPLHF.

This clonotype was detected many times. The J gene is TRBJ2-1, the V gene TRBV28; no firm D call. Looked up from germline, CDR1 is MDHEN and CDR2 is SYDVKM. The V and J ends lost 7 bases and 3 bases respectively, with 13 bases between them. The CDR3 totals 14 residues. This CDR3 is CASKSGISYNEQFF. The CDR3 nucleotides read TGTGCCAGCAAATCCGGAATTAGCTACAATGAGCAGTTCTTC.

This clonotype appeared many times. The chain joins TRBV6-5 to TRBJ1-1; 8 bases map to TRBD1. With V trimmed by 4 bases and J by 5 bases, 6 bases remained unmatched. Germline V gene data show CDR1 as MNHEY and CDR2 as SVGAGI. The CDR3 has 14 amino acids. CDR3 bases: TGTGCCAGCAGTTTGACAGGGGAAGGGACTGAAGCTTTCTTT. Translation gives CASSLTGEGTEAFF.

The sample holds many counts of this clonotype. The rearrangement links TRBV19 to TRBJ2-7; 9 bases match TRBD2. Germline V gene lookup returns CDR1 LNHDA and CDR2 SQIVND (reference sequence). The length of the CDR3 is 15 residues. J lost 4 bases, V lost 4 bases, and 8 bases had no gene match. The CDR3 region is CASSKQAGGRYEQYV. The CDR3 bases are TGTGCCAGTAGTAAACAAGCGGGGGGCCGTTACGAGCAGTACGTC.

This clonotype was detected many times. The rearrangement uses TRBV5-1 and TRBJ2-1; 7 nucleotides agree with TRBD2. The V and J ends lost 0 bases and 6 bases, in that order; junction bases with no gene match: 6. From germline, CDR1 is SGHRS and CDR2 YFSETQ. The CDR3 runs to 15 residues. CDR3 sequence reads: CASSLVPGGTNEQFF. The DNA of the CDR3 is TGCGCCAGCAGCTTGGTGCCGGGGGGAACCAATGAGCAGTTCTTC.